These T cell receptor beta chains were read from a single sample in a study of cytomegalovirus exposure and HLA in healthy donors. The repertoire was sequenced with immunoSEQ multiplex PCR; TCRdb's copy has only in-frame clones and lacks some. The sample data list about 64,000 clones. The sequenced material came from PBMCs. These receptors originate from a woman between 18 and 30 years old in good health and CMV-seronegative. Both conserved end residues are part of each CDR3. D genes are given only for firm matches. Size values are once, few and many counts, or a class for expanded clones, and some rows have none.

>NA|TRBV21-1|TRBJ1-2|NA
TGTGCCAGCCCTACAGGGAAGAACGATATTTCGTTAGCTAACTATGGCTACACCTTC
CASPTGKNDISLANYGYTF
>TRBD1|TRBV10-3|TRBJ1-2|NA
TGTGCCATCAGTACAGGGGGGAACTATGGCTACACCTTC
CAISTGGNYGYTF
>NA|TRBV6-1|TRBJ2-7|NA
TGTGCCAGCAGTTCCGCGCAGGGAAACTACGAGCAGTACTTC
CASSSAQGNYEQYF
>TRBD2|TRBV7-9|TRBJ2-1|NA
TGTGCCAGCAGCCCAGAAGGGACTAGCGGGAGTCCCTACAATGAGCAGTTCTTC
CASSPEGTSGSPYNEQFF
>TRBD2|TRBV6-6|TRBJ2-1|NA
TGTGCCAGCATCGCCCCGGGGGGGAATGAGCAGTTCTTC
CASIAPGGNEQFF
>NA|TRBV4-1|TRBJ1-3|NA
TGCGCCAGCAGCCGCCTCACGGGGGGGCACGCTGGAAACACCATATATTTT
CASSRLTGGHAGNTIYF
>TRBD2|TRBV6-4|TRBJ2-7|NA
TGTGCCAGCAGTGACGGACTAGCGCCGGTTCTCGAGCAGTACTTC
CASSDGLAPVLEQYF
>NA|TRBV29-1|TRBJ1-1|NA
TGCAGCGTTGCACGGGGTGCGGGGGGCTTTGAAGCTTTCTTT
CSVARGAGGFEAFF
>TRBD2|TRBV27|TRBJ2-3|NA
TGTGCCAGCAGTTTATCGGGACTAGCGGTAGCTAGCACAGATACGCAGTATTTT
CASSLSGLAVASTDTQYF
>NA|TRBV29-1|TRBJ2-3|NA
TGCAGCGGGGGAGGGGGTCCGGATACGCAGTATTTT
CSGGGGPDTQYF
>TRBD1|TRBV18|TRBJ2-3|NA
TGTGCCAGCTCACAGGGGGCGGGCACAGATACGCAGTATTTT
CASSQGAGTDTQYF
>NA|TRBV25-1|TRBJ1-6|NA
TGTGCCAGCAGTGAATCCAAGGAGAGCTCCTATAATTCACCCCTCCACTTT
CASSESKESSYNSPLHF
>NA|TRBV14|TRBJ2-7|NA
TGTGCCAGCAGCCCCGGGGGTCACGAGCAGTACTTC
CASSPGGHEQYF
>NA|TRBV7-9|TRBJ1-2|NA
TGTGCCAGCAGGGGCAGCACCAACTATGGCTACACCTTC
CASRGSTNYGYTF
>NA|TRBV6-5|TRBJ1-1|NA
TGTGCCAGCAGCATAGGGACAGAAGCTTTCTTT
CASSIGTEAFF
>NA|TRBV19|TRBJ1-4|NA
TGTGCCAGTAGTATGTTGGTATCGGGGGAACGGCTGTTTTTT
CASSMLVSGERLFF
>NA|TRBV6-5|TRBJ2-1|NA
TGTGCCAGCAGTTACTTGGGGAGGGGGGCCTACAATGAGCAGTTCTTC
CASSYLGRGAYNEQFF
>NA|TRBV5-1|TRBJ2-5|NA
TGCGCCAGCAGCTTCGCGGGGGCCTCGCAAGAGACCCAGTACTTC
CASSFAGASQETQYF
>TRBD2|TRBV19|TRBJ2-7|NA
TGTGCCAGTAGTCCGGGACTAGCGGGATACGAGCAGTACTTC
CASSPGLAGYEQYF
>TRBD2|TRBV2|TRBJ2-7|NA
TGTGCCAGCAGTGAACGGTCTAGCGGGACCCCCGAGCAGTACTTC
CASSERSSGTPEQYF
>NA|TRBV11-1|TRBJ2-3|NA
TGTGCCAGCAGCTTGGGAACTAGCCTCACAGATACGCAGTATTTT
CASSLGTSLTDTQYF
>TRBD2|TRBV30|TRBJ2-3|NA
TGTGCCTGGAGTGGAGCGGGAGTTTTTACGCAGTATTTT
CAWSGAGVFTQYF
>NA|TRBV11-2|TRBJ1-3|medium-sized
TGTGCCAGCAGCTTTCCGGGGAATGGGAACACCATATATTTT
CASSFPGNGNTIYF
>TRBD2|TRBV5-1|TRBJ2-1|NA
TGCGCCAGCAGCTACATAGCGGGGGCACAGTACAATGAGCAGTTCTTC
CASSYIAGAQYNEQFF
>TRBD2|TRBV18|TRBJ2-7|NA
TGTGCCAGCTCACCCCCCGGGACTAGCGTGACCTACGAGCAGTACTTC
CASSPPGTSVTYEQYF
>TRBD1|TRBV6-5|TRBJ2-1|NA
TGTGCCAGCAGTTACTCGGGACAGGTCCACAATGAGCAGTTCTTC
CASSYSGQVHNEQFF
>NA|TRBV7-9|TRBJ2-1|NA
TGTGCCAGCAGCTTAGCGCTCGGGAGCTCCTACAATGAGCAGTTCTTC
CASSLALGSSYNEQFF
>NA|TRBV18|TRBJ1-5|NA
TGTGCCAGCTCACAAAAGGGGTATAGCAATCAGCCCCAGCATTTT
CASSQKGYSNQPQHF
>NA|TRBV7-9|TRBJ1-2|NA
TGTGCCAGCAGCCAGGGGTACCGTTATGGCTACACCTTC
CASSQGYRYGYTF
>TRBD2|TRBV5-8|TRBJ2-2|NA
TGTGCCAGCAGCTTGAGGGGACTAGCGAACACCGGGGAGCTGTTTTTT
CASSLRGLANTGELFF
>TRBD2|TRBV29-1|TRBJ2-1|NA
TGCAGCGTTAAATCTAGCGGGCGGCTCAATGAGCAGTTCTTC
CSVKSSGRLNEQFF
>TRBD1|TRBV2|TRBJ1-1|NA
TGTGCCACCGTCAGGGGGACGACTGAAGCTTTCTTT
CATVRGTTEAFF
>TRBD1|TRBV4-2|TRBJ1-1|NA
TGTGCCAGCAGCCAAGATCTGGGACAGGGGGCGCGAAAAGCTTTCTTT
CASSQDLGQGARKAFF
>NA|TRBV19|TRBJ1-1|NA
TGTGCCAGTAGTCAATATATGCGGGGAGGAGTTAACACTGAAGCTTTCTTT
CASSQYMRGGVNTEAFF
>NA|TRBV2|TRBJ1-1|NA
TGTGCCAGCAGTGATGCGGGGGCCGGGGACACTGAAGCTTTCTTT
CASSDAGAGDTEAFF